The 18 T cell receptor beta chains below were found in one sample sequenced in a study of PD-1 blockade in mismatch repair-deficient tumors (dated by TCRdb to the late 2010s). Libraries were built with the immunoSEQ multiplex PCR assay. This immuneACCESS table, as held by TCRdb, lists in-frame sequences with V and J called but not all clones. Of the missing ones, under half trace to an unresolved V gene in checked studies; the others have no known cause. This sample holds some 100,000 clones; 70% to 85% were observed only once. The ten largest clonotypes hold around 6.5% of the sample. The sequenced sample was peripheral blood, obtained about 36 weeks after starting pembrolizumab. The source of these receptors is an adult with mismatch repair-deficient cancer.

The chain couples TRBV7-2 to TRBJ2-7; 15 bases are a match to TRBD2. From germline, CDR1 is SGHTA and CDR2 FQGNSA. V dropped 5 bases and J dropped 7; count of bases not matched to a gene: 3. This CDR3 comprises 14 residues. The CDR3, as DNA: TGTGCCAGCAGCCAAGGGACTAGCGGGAGGGAGCAGTACTTC. Its protein is CASSQGTSGREQYF.

The chain couples TRBV30 to TRBJ2-1; TRBD2 aligns across 7 bases. The CDR3 consists of 11 residues. The V and J ends lost 1 base and 9 bases, in that order; junction bases with no gene match: 0. Germline CDR1 GTSNPN, CDR2 SVGIG (reference sequence). The CDR3 DNA reads as TGTGCCTGGAGTGGACTAGCTGAGCAGTTCTTC. It translates to CAWSGLAEQFF.

In its sample, this clone was seen once. This chain joins TRBV19 and TRBJ2-7, with a tentative D call TRBD2 (6 bases). Per the germline V gene, CDR1 is LNHDA and CDR2 is SQIVND (reference sequence). Trimming stripped 5 bases from V and 2 bases from J, with 13 bases between. The CDR3 is 14 amino acids. CDR3 bases: TGTGCCAGTAGTTTTGGGGGGAGACCCTACGAGCAGTACTTC. Its translation is CASSFGGRPYEQYF.

The chain combines TRBV11-3 with TRBJ2-7, with TRBD1 as a possible D gene (6 bases). Between the trimmed V and J ends, which lost 0 bases and 2 bases, there was a span of 11 bases. Per the germline V gene, CDR1 is SGHNT and CDR2 is YENEEA. The CDR3 contains 15 residues. CDR3 nucleotides: TGTGCCAGCAGCTTAGAAACAGGGTTTCCCTACGAGCAGTACTTC. Amino acids: CASSLETGFPYEQYF.

The rearrangement uses TRBV11-3 and TRBJ2-7; 9 bases align to TRBD1. Germline V gives CDR1 SGHNT, CDR2 YENEEA. The CDR3 extends over 13 amino acids. Trimming took 5 bases from V and 3 from J; bases not matched to a gene: 2. The CDR3 is CASSRDRDYEQYF. The CDR3 DNA follows: TGTGCCAGCAGCCGGGACAGGGACTACGAGCAGTACTTC.

The V and J genes are TRBV7-9 and TRBJ1-3; no firm D call. CDR1 and CDR2 (germline): SEHNR, FQNEAQ (reference sequence). The CDR3 totals 15 residues. Trimming pared 5 bases from V and 0 bases from J, leaving 11 bases between. The CDR3 region is CASSPVGSSGNTIYF. The DNA of the CDR3 is TGTGCCAGCAGCCCGGTGGGCAGCTCTGGAAACACCATATATTTT.

This chain uses TRBV6-4 with TRBJ2-2; D is unresolved. The CDR3 is 13 amino acids. CDR1 is MRHNA, CDR2 SNTAGT, per germline. V gave up 2 bases and J gave up 5 bases, with 6 bases separating them. In nucleotides, the CDR3 is TGTGCCAGCAGTGACAAGATAACCGGGGAGCTGTTTTTT. It encodes CASSDKITGELFF.

The chain combines TRBV2 with TRBJ1-4, with 9 bases identical to TRBD1. V lost 8 bases, J lost 6 bases, and 1 base stayed unmatched. Germline CDR1 and CDR2: SNHLY and FYNNEI. This CDR3 contains 12 residues. CDR3 in amino acids: CASRTGDEKLFF. CDR3 in DNA: TGTGCCAGCCGGACAGGGGATGAAAAACTGTTTTTT.

The genes are TRBV2 and TRBJ2-1; possible D gene TRBD2, 5 bases. CDR1 and CDR2 from the germline V gene are SNHLY and FYNNEI. Trimming stripped 0 bases from V and 8 bases from J, with 17 bases between. This CDR3 is 16 amino acids long. CDR3 nucleotide sequence: TGTGCCAGCAGTGAAGCTCGGGATAGGGTCTTGGATGAGCAGTTCTTC. It codes for CASSEARDRVLDEQFF.

This chain connects TRBV13 to TRBJ2-1, with 10 positions matching TRBD2. The CDR3 loop spans 13 amino acids. Germline assignment: CDR1 PRHDT and CDR2 FYEKMQ (reference sequence). The ends lost 0 bases at V and 10 bases at J; junction bases unmatched: 0. CDR3 in amino acids: CASSLGTSGEQFF. CDR3 DNA: TGTGCCAGCAGCTTAGGGACTAGCGGGGAGCAGTTCTTC.

This rearrangement joins TRBV6-4 to TRBJ2-6; D perhaps matches TRBD1 (5 bases). Germline V lookup: CDR1 MRHNA, CDR2 SNTAGT. The CDR3 length is 15 residues. V was cut by 5 bases and J by 1 base, with 9 bases left in between. This CDR3 reads CASSRDRSGANVLTF. CDR3 coding DNA: TGTGCCAGCAGTCGCGACAGATCTGGGGCCAACGTCCTGACTTTC.

This rearrangement joins TRBV5-4 to TRBJ1-2; D is ambiguous. In germline, CDR1 is SGHNT, CDR2 YYREEE (reference sequence). Trimming stripped 4 bases from V and 4 bases from J, with 11 bases between. This CDR3 comprises 13 residues. CDR3: CASSPGVSYGYTF. The CDR3 nucleotides are TGTGCCAGCAGCCCCGGGGTGAGCTATGGCTACACCTTC.

The sample holds a few counts of this clone. The rearrangement joins TRBV4-1 to TRBJ2-1, with D possibly matching TRBD2 (6 bases). CDR3 length: 17 residues. V was pared by 0 bases and J by 9 bases, with 21 bases between. The germline CDR1 and CDR2 sequences are MGHRA and YSYEKL. The CDR3 is CASSQDTTDLSSVEQFF. The CDR3 nucleotides are TGCGCCAGCAGCCAAGATACCACCGATTTATCTAGCGTTGAGCAGTTCTTC.

J is TRBJ2-7 and V is TRBV7-9; 7 bases are shared with TRBD2. From germline, CDR1 is SEHNR and CDR2 FQNEAQ (reference sequence). J gave up 4 bases and V 1 base, and 7 bases lay outside the gene matches. The CDR3 contains 15 residues. The CDR3 nucleotides read TGTGCCAGCAGCTTAGTCGGCGGGAGCGGTTACGAGCAGTACTTC. It codes for CASSLVGGSGYEQYF.

The chain combines TRBV4-3 with TRBJ2-7; D unresolved. The CDR3 length is 15 residues. CDR1 LGHNA and CDR2 YSLEER come from the germline V gene. The V gene lost 5 bases and the J gene lost 3 bases, with 17 bases spanning the gap. CDR3 in amino acids: CASSTRRENYYEQYF. For the CDR3, the DNA is TGCGCCAGCAGCACAAGAAGAGAAAATTACTACGAGCAGTACTTC.

This chain joins TRBV27 and TRBJ2-7, with D perhaps matching TRBD1 (5 bases). V was trimmed by 0 bases and J by 3 bases, leaving 9 bases between them. CDR1 and CDR2 (germline): MNHEY, SMNVEV (reference sequence). The CDR3 length is 14 residues. The CDR3 sequence: CASSLSLGLYEQYF. CDR3 bases: TGTGCCAGCAGTTTATCGTTGGGGCTCTACGAGCAGTACTTC.

The chain couples TRBV5-5 to TRBJ2-1, with unresolved D. Germline CDR1 reads SGHKS; CDR2 reads YYEKEE (reference sequence). V was cut by 3 bases and J by 1 base, with 11 bases left in between. The CDR3 totals 15 residues. The CDR3 spells CASSSGVGSYNEQFF. The CDR3 DNA sequence: TGTGCCAGCAGCTCTGGCGTCGGTTCCTACAATGAGCAGTTCTTC.

The genes are TRBV4-1 and TRBJ2-5; 10 bases fit TRBD2. This CDR3 is 16 amino acids long. The germline V gene has CDR1 MGHRA and CDR2 YSYEKL. J lost 1 base, V lost 2 bases, and 4 bases had no gene match. CDR3 loop: CASSQFSGRRQETQYF. CDR3 sequence (DNA): TGCGCCAGCAGCCAATTTAGCGGGAGGCGCCAAGAGACCCAGTACTTC.